This T cell receptor beta chain was documented in a study of shared clonotypes between healthy human individuals. Findings and limits, study-wide: Against clonotypes common to all four donors, non-shared ones had lower generation probabilities.

Profiled with immunoSEQ multiplex PCR; TCRdb holds only in-frame clones, not every one. The sample lists 2 million to 2.5 million clones, 80% to 95% seen once, with around 0.4% in the top ten. Trimming took 5 bases from V and 6 from J; bases not matched to a gene: 7. From germline, CDR1 is SQVTM and CDR2 ANQGSEA. This CDR3 is built from 14 residues. Notes on this clone: Its antigen remains unknown.

The chain carries TRBV29-1 and TRBJ1-6; 7 bases agree with TRBD1. The TCR sequence derives from a man younger than 30 in good health. Some clones in this sample may be carry-over from other donors' samples. Specimen: naive CD4+ T cells from PBMCs. The subset denotes: CD45RA+ positively selected. CDR3 sequence (DNA): TGCAGCGTTAGGACCGGGACAGCTAATTCACCCCTCCACTTT. Its protein is CSVRTGTANSPLHF. Together with reference TRBV29-1 and TRBJ1-6, the CDR3 gives the full variable domain: SAVISQKPSRDICQRGTSLTIQCQVDSQVTMMFWYRQQPGQSLTLIATANQGSEATYESGFVIDKFPISRPNLTFSTLTVSNMSPEDSSIYLCSVRTGTANSPLHFGNGTRLTVT.